This TCR beta chain originates from a study of blood T cell repertoires in COVID-19. Study information: Both acute and convalescent COVID-19 samples were obtained from the United States, Italy and Spain. T cells, B-cell-depleted T cells, or PBMCs supplied cDNA or gDNA.

Original processing notes: By means of reference gene primer amplification, nucleated cell counts were estimated. Libraries were prepared by immunoSEQ multiplex PCR; TCRdb keeps only in-frame clonotypes and omits some of them. V, J and clone size were drawn from that table, and D and trimming were deduced from the DNA. The sample consists of 110,000 or so clones, approximately 87% of them appearing once. Looked up from germline, CDR1 is MNHEY and CDR2 is SVGAGI. The CDR3 consists of 13 residues. Trimming removed 5 bases from V and 3 bases from J; junction bases left unmatched: 4. This clonotype was sampled from a man between 65 and 85 years old who had recovered from COVID-19. Material: peripheral blood. This rearrangement joins TRBV6-5 to TRBJ2-7; 7 nucleotides line up with TRBD1. The chain's CDR3 is CASSRDSGYEQYF. The CDR3 bases are TGTGCCAGCAGTCGGGACAGTGGCTACGAGCAGTACTTC.